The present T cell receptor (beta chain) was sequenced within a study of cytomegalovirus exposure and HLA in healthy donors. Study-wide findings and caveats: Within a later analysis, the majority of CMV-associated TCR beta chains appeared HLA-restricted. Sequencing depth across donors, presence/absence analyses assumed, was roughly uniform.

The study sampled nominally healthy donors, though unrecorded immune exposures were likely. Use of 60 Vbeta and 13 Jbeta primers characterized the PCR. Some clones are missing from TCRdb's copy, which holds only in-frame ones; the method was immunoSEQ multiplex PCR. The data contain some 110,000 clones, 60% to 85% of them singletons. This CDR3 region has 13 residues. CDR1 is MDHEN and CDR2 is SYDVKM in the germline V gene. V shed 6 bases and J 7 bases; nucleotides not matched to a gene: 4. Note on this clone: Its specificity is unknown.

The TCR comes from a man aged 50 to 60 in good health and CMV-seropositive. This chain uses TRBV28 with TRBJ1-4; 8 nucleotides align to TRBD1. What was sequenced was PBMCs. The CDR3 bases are TGTGCCAGCAGCCCCGGACAGGGTGAAAAACTGTTTTTT. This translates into CASSPGQGEKLFF.